These 13 T cell receptor beta chains were all obtained from the same sample, sequenced in a study of OX40 agonist ivuxolimab in advanced cancers. The method was immunoSEQ multiplex PCR; TCRdb's version includes in-frame clones alone and lacks a portion of them. Of about 26,000 clones in the sample, 85% to 90% are singletons; the top ten hold just under 20%. The sequencing here drew on CD4+ or CD8+ T cells sorted from blood, taken in a trial of the OX40 agonist ivuxolimab. The origin of the receptors is an adult with an advanced solid tumor such as melanoma, head and neck, liver or kidney cancer.

The V call is TRBV11-1, the J call TRBJ2-7; 11 bases agree with TRBD2. V lost 4 bases, J lost 3 bases, and 14 bases stayed unmatched. Per the germline V gene, CDR1 is SGHAT and CDR2 is FQDESV (reference sequence). CDR3 length: 18 amino acids. The CDR3 loop is CASSSGRGVGTSGYEQYF. CDR3 DNA: TGTGCCAGCAGCTCCGGGCGAGGGGTCGGGACTAGCGGCTACGAGCAGTACTTC. Complete variable domain (other parts from reference TRBV11-1 and TRBJ2-7): EAEVAQSPRYKITEKSQAVAFWCDPISGHATLYWYRQILGQGPELLVQFQDESVVDDSQLPKDRFSAERLKGVDSTLKIQPAELGDSAMYLCASSSGRGVGTSGYEQYFGPGTRLTVT.

The chain has TRBV29-1 and TRBJ2-1, with D possibly matching TRBD2 (6 bases). The V end was cut by 6 bases, the J end by 9 bases, with 9 bases between. The CDR3 loop spans 10 amino acids. Per germline, CDR1 SQVTM and CDR2 ANQGSEA. The CDR3 DNA reads as TGCAGCGTCTTGGGGGGTGAGCAGTTCTTC. This translates into CSVLGGEQFF.

V and J are TRBV29-1 and TRBJ1-3; 7 positions match TRBD1. Germline loops: CDR1 SQVTM, CDR2 ANQGSEA. Trimming at V came to 6 bases and at J to 3 bases, leaving 2 bases not matched to a gene. The CDR3 length is 12 residues. In nucleotides, the CDR3 is TGCAGCGTAGGGGGCTATGGAAACACCATATATTTT. Its protein is CSVGGYGNTIYF.

A few counts support this clone. CDR3 sequence (DNA): TGTGCCAGCAGCCCTCTCGAGCCCCAGCATTTT. Translation gives CASSPLEPQHF. The genes are TRBV11-3 and TRBJ1-5; no clear D. Germline V gene lookup returns CDR1 SGHNT and CDR2 YENEEA. With 5 bases removed from V and 8 bases from J, the gap between germline ends came to 7 bases. This CDR3 has 11 residues.

This rearrangement joins TRBV27 to TRBJ2-1; TRBD2 matches 9 bases. J gave up 7 bases and V 4 bases, and 8 bases lay outside the gene matches. This CDR3 contains 15 residues. Looked up from germline, CDR1 is MNHEY and CDR2 is SMNVEV (reference sequence). CDR3 loop: CASSSSSGTMNEQFF. Here the CDR3 DNA reads TGTGCCAGCAGTTCCTCTAGCGGGACTATGAATGAGCAGTTCTTC.

The chain carries TRBV18 and TRBJ2-3; D might be TRBD1 (5 bases). Germline CDR1 reads KGHSH; CDR2 reads LQKENI. Trimming stripped 1 base from V and 4 bases from J, with 15 bases between. The CDR3 has 16 amino acids. CDR3 sequence (DNA): TGTGCCAGCTCACCACAGGAAGGGGCCAGGGCAGATACGCAGTATTTT. Its translation: CASSPQEGARADTQYF. Together with reference TRBV18 and TRBJ2-3, the CDR3 gives the full variable domain: NAGVMQNPRHLVRRRGQEARLRCSPMKGHSHVYWYRQLPEEGLKFMVYLQKENIIDESGMPKERFSAEFPKEGPSILRIQQVVRGDSAAYFCASSPQEGARADTQYFGPGTRLTVL.

This rearrangement joins TRBV7-9 to TRBJ2-7; D not certain. V lost 5 bases, J lost 3 bases, and 5 bases lay in between. Germline V gives CDR1 SEHNR, CDR2 FQNEAQ (reference sequence). The CDR3 loop spans 11 amino acids. The CDR3 sequence is CASSPDYEQYF. For the CDR3, the DNA is TGTGCCAGCAGCCCCGACTACGAGCAGTACTTC.

The rearrangement joins TRBV7-9 to TRBJ1-1; TRBD1 is a possible D gene (5 bases). The germline gives CDR1 SEHNR, CDR2 FQNEAQ (reference sequence). Between the trimmed V and J ends, which lost 6 bases and 3 bases, there was a span of 14 bases. The CDR3 has 14 residues. The CDR3 region is CASRGGVSDTEAFF. In DNA, the CDR3 is TGTGCCAGCAGGGGAGGGGTCTCGGACACTGAAGCTTTCTTT.

The chain combines TRBV5-5 with TRBJ1-6; no firm D call. The germline gives CDR1 SGHKS, CDR2 YYEKEE (reference sequence). Trimming removed 5 bases from V and 2 bases from J, with 17 bases in between. The CDR3 contains 17 residues. CDR3 nucleotides: TGTGCCAGCAGTCTAGAGGAGGAGACGGCCTATAATTCACCCCTCCACTTT. Amino acid sequence: CASSLEEETAYNSPLHF. The full variable domain, its missing parts supplied by reference TRBV5-5 and TRBJ1-6, is DAGVTQSPTHLIKTRGQQVTLRCSPISGHKSVSWYQQVLGQGPQFIFQYYEKEERGRGNFPDRFSARQFPNYSSELNVNALLLGDSALYLCASSLEEETAYNSPLHFGNGTRLTVT.

This chain connects TRBV6-1 to TRBJ2-1; tentative D call: TRBD1 (6 bases). The CDR3 totals 14 residues. Trimming took 7 bases from V and 4 from J, leaving 14 bases between them. CDR1 is MNHNS, CDR2 SASEGT, per germline. The CDR3 region has the DNA TGTGCCAGCACCCTCAGACAGGAGTACAATGAGCAGTTCTTC. Translation: CASTLRQEYNEQFF.

The chain uses TRBV7-9 and TRBJ2-7, with 7 bases matching TRBD1. Germline-derived CDR1 and CDR2 are SEHNR and FQNEAQ (reference sequence). The CDR3 extends over 14 amino acids. V trimming: 5 bases; J trimming: 2 bases; junction bases outside the gene matches: 6. The CDR3 spells CASSPDRSTYEQYF. For the CDR3, the DNA is TGTGCCAGCAGCCCGGACAGGAGCACCTACGAGCAGTACTTC.

The chain links TRBV10-3 to TRBJ1-1, with D tentatively TRBD1 (6 bases). Between the trimmed V and J ends, which lost 0 bases and 1 base, there was a span of 12 bases. The CDR3 runs to 16 residues. CDR1 and CDR2 (germline): ENHRY, SYGVKD. CDR3 protein: CAISESGQGRNTEAFF. The DNA for the CDR3 is TGTGCCATCAGTGAGTCCGGGCAGGGGAGGAACACTGAAGCTTTCTTT.

The rearrangement joins TRBV29-1 to TRBJ2-1, with TRBD1 matching 11 bases. CDR3 length: 14 amino acids. In germline, CDR1 is SQVTM, CDR2 ANQGSEA. V dropped 6 bases and J dropped 3; count of bases not matched to a gene: 4. As DNA, the CDR3 is TGCAGCGTCGAGGGACAGGGGGACTACAATGAGCAGTTCTTC. Protein: CSVEGQGDYNEQFF.